Listed here are 31 T cell receptor beta chains from one sample, sequenced in a study of blood T cells in healthy people across ages. Primed by a sample-barcoded 5' primer and a J-beta primer mix, a second PCR proceeded for about 7 to 12 cycles. MiXCR, applied by TCRdb to the 5' RACE reads, yields one record per CDR3 protein. The sample carries some 670,000 distinct CDR3 sequences, about 50% recorded once. The source material was blood. The receptors shown here come from an elderly woman in good health.

This clonotype was seen more than once but under ten times. The chain combines TRBV6-5 with TRBJ1-3; perhaps TRBD1 as D (6 bases). Looked up from germline, CDR1 is MNHEY and CDR2 is SVGAGI. Trimming stripped 0 bases from V and 4 bases from J, with 13 bases between. CDR3 length equals 16 residues. DNA of the CDR3: TGTGCCAGCAGTTACTCCGTTGGGGGCCTCGGAAACACCATATATTTT. Encoded protein: CASSYSVGGLGNTIYF.

The genes are TRBV14 and TRBJ2-3, with no clear D. V was trimmed by 1 base and J by 2 bases, leaving 7 bases between them. Germline CDR1 reads SGHDN; CDR2 reads FVKESK. There are 14 residues in the CDR3. Written as DNA, the CDR3 is TGTGCCAGCAGCCAAGGGATCATCACAGATACGCAGTATTTT. This codes for CASSQGIITDTQYF.

This chain uses TRBV20-1 with TRBJ2-3, with D possibly TRBD2 on 5 matching bases. The CDR3 is 14 amino acids. Looked up from germline, CDR1 is DFQATT and CDR2 is SNEGSKA (reference sequence). Trimming removed 6 bases at V and 2 bases at J, with 15 bases between. As DNA, the CDR3 is TGCAGTGCCTCAAAGGGAGTGAACACAGATACGCAGTATTTT. Residues: CSASKGVNTDTQYF.

This rearrangement joins TRBV3-1 to TRBJ2-1; maybe TRBD1 (6 bases). Germline assignment: CDR1 LGHDT and CDR2 YNNKEL (reference sequence). V was clipped by 6 bases and J by 13 bases, with 13 bases between them. This CDR3 comprises 11 residues. CDR3 amino acids: CASSIGGPQFF. The DNA for the CDR3 is TGTGCCAGCAGTATTGGGGGCCCACAGTTCTTC.

V usage is TRBV6-5 and J usage is TRBJ2-1, with D perhaps TRBD2 (6 bases). Germline-derived CDR1 and CDR2 are MNHEY and SVGAGI. Trimming cost V 7 bases and J 7 bases, with 14 bases left between them. The CDR3 loop spans 13 amino acids. CDR3 nucleotide sequence: TGTGCCAGCACCTACCCCGCGGGGAATGAGCAGTTCTTC. It yields the protein CASTYPAGNEQFF.

On this clonotype itself: Just one base apart from a much larger clone, this may be a read error. This chain links TRBV12-3 or TRBV12-4 with TRBJ2-3, with D unresolved. The germline V and J ends were trimmed by 10 bases and 3 bases, with 17 bases remaining between them. The length of the CDR3 is 14 residues. In DNA form, the CDR3 reads TGTGCCACTCCCGGGTGGGGTTTGACAGATACGCAGTATTTT. It codes for CATPGWGLTDTQYF.

This clonotype came up many times. The chain joins TRBV30 to TRBJ2-1; no definite D call. In germline, CDR1 is GTSNPN, CDR2 SVGIG (reference sequence). V lost 1 base to trimming and J lost 6 bases, with 4 bases between them. This CDR3 comprises 11 residues. In DNA form, the CDR3 reads TGTGCCTGGAGTGCCCGCAATGAGCAGTTCTTC. It specifies CAWSARNEQFF.

This clonotype was seen many times. This chain connects TRBV7-9 to TRBJ2-7; weak D call: TRBD2 (5 bases). This CDR3 region has 13 residues. Per the germline V gene, CDR1 is SEHNR and CDR2 is FQNEAQ (reference sequence). The V gene lost 5 bases and the J gene lost 4 bases, with 12 bases spanning the gap. The CDR3 is CASSPTTKYEQYF. The CDR3, as DNA: TGTGCCAGCAGCCCGACTACGAAGTACGAGCAGTACTTC.

There are a few counts of this clonotype. A much larger clonotype is one base distant, so this may be a read error. The rearrangement links TRBV4-1 to TRBJ2-5; no clear D. Trimming removed 0 bases at V and 11 bases at J, with 28 bases between. This CDR3 is 18 amino acids long. Germline assignment: CDR1 MGHRA and CDR2 YSYEKL. The DNA for the CDR3 is TGCGCCAGCAGCCAAGATTATGGTATGGGCCCCCGCTACAATGAGCAGTACTTC. Translation: CASSQDYGMGPRYNEQYF.

This clonotype was detected many times. The chain links TRBV6-6 to TRBJ2-1; a weak D match, TRBD2 (5 bases). This CDR3 region has 13 residues. Per germline, CDR1 MNHNY and CDR2 SVGAGI (reference sequence). The V end lost 7 bases, the J end lost 2 bases, and 9 bases lay between the germline ends. The CDR3 here is CASTKGAYNEQFF. The CDR3 coding sequence is TGTGCCAGCACCAAGGGAGCCTACAATGAGCAGTTCTTC.

This clonotype came up a few times. The chain is built from TRBV2 and TRBJ2-2, with TRBD1 matching 8 bases. The V and J ends lost 5 bases and 6 bases, in that order; junction bases with no gene match: 5. CDR1 is SNHLY, CDR2 FYNNEI, per germline. The CDR3 has 14 amino acids. CDR3 amino acids: CASSIGRGPGELFF. CDR3 DNA sequence: TGTGCCAGCAGTATTGGCAGGGGGCCCGGGGAGCTGTTTTTT.

This clonotype was counted many times. The J gene is TRBJ2-5, the V gene TRBV21-1. TRBV21-1 is a listed pseudogene. The CDR3 is 16 amino acids. Written as DNA, the CDR3 is TGTGCCAGCAGCAAAGTAGTTAATTTCGACCCCGAGACCCAGTACTTC. This encodes CASSKVVNFDPETQYF.

This clonotype appeared a few times. The chain combines TRBV16 with TRBJ1-2; TRBD1 matches 10 bases. The trim removed 4 bases at V and 0 bases at J, leaving 8 bases unmatched. Germline values: CDR1 KGHSY, CDR2 FQNENV. This CDR3 spans 17 amino acids. The CDR3 bases are TGTGCCAGCAGCCCCTTGGGACAGGGGACGACTAACTATGGCTACACCTTC. The encoded protein is CASSPLGQGTTNYGYTF. The variable domain in full, with the rest retrieved from reference TRBV16 and TRBJ1-2, is GEEVAQTPKHLVRGEGQKAKLYCAPIKGHSYVFWYQQVLKNEFKFLISFQNENVFDETGMPKERFSAKCLPNSPCSLEIQATKLEDSAVYFCASSPLGQGTTNYGYTFGSGTRLTVV.

The sample holds a few counts of this clonotype. This chain connects TRBV20-1 to TRBJ2-4; 10 bases are shared with TRBD2. The CDR3 extends over 15 amino acids. Germline loops: CDR1 DFQATT, CDR2 SNEGSKA (reference sequence). The ends lost 4 bases at V and 1 base at J; junction bases unmatched: 4. The CDR3 sequence: CSAKRSGGAKNIQYF. The CDR3, as DNA: TGCAGTGCTAAACGTAGCGGGGGGGCCAAAAACATTCAGTACTTC.

The rearrangement uses TRBV28 and TRBJ2-3; 8 bases match TRBD2. The CDR3 is made up of 15 amino acids. CDR1 and CDR2 (germline): MDHEN, SYDVKM. V lost 10 bases to trimming and J lost 3 bases; unmatched junction nucleotides: 12. CDR3 coding DNA: TGTGCCACCGGAATGCAGCGGGAGAGGACAGATACGCAGTATTTT. Residues: CATGMQRERTDTQYF. Variable domain in full (rest from reference TRBV28 and TRBJ2-3): DVKVTQSSRYLVKRTGEKVFLECVQDMDHENMFWYRQDPGLGLRLIYFSYDVKMKEKGDIPEGYSVSREKKERFSLILESASTNQTSMYLCATGMQRERTDTQYFGPGTRLTVL.

V is TRBV20-1 and J is TRBJ2-1, with TRBD2 matching 10 bases. Germline V gene lookup returns CDR1 DFQATT and CDR2 SNEGSKA (reference sequence). V dropped 5 bases and J dropped 7; count of bases not matched to a gene: 8. The CDR3 extends over 14 amino acids. CDR3 residues: CSAPTSGMGNEQFF. CDR3 bases: TGCAGTGCTCCCACTAGCGGGATGGGGAATGAGCAGTTCTTC.

About this clonotype itself: This may stem from a read error, because a much larger clone lies one nucleotide away. The chain has TRBV5-1 and TRBJ2-1, with a possible D match to TRBD2 (5 bases). CDR1 is SGHRS and CDR2 is YFSETQ in the germline V gene. V was pared by 3 bases and J by 2 bases, with 15 bases between. The CDR3 is 16 residues long. The CDR3 DNA reads TGCGCCAGCAGCTCGCGACTAACGGGGACCTACAATGAGCAGTTCTTC. It yields the protein CASSSRLTGTYNEQFF.

Ten or more counts support this clonotype. This sequence joins TRBV2 and TRBJ2-5, with D uncertain. The germline V and J ends were trimmed by 2 bases and 5 bases, with 12 bases remaining between them. Germline CDR1 is SNHLY and CDR2 is FYNNEI. The CDR3 loop spans 14 amino acids. CDR3 sequence reads: CASSERFPRETQYF. The CDR3 DNA reads as TGTGCCAGCAGTGAACGTTTCCCGCGGGAGACCCAGTACTTC.

The chain employs TRBV4-3 and TRBJ1-5; 7 bases align to TRBD1. CDR1 LGHNA and CDR2 YSLEER come from the germline V gene. V trimming: 0 bases; J trimming: 13 bases; junction bases outside the gene matches: 6. The CDR3 extends over 13 amino acids. This CDR3 reads CASSQDRMGQQHF. The CDR3, as DNA: TGCGCCAGCAGCCAAGATCGGATGGGACAGCAGCATTTT.

This clonotype was counted many times. The CDR3 coding sequence is TGCGCCAGCAGCTTCCCGGAGGATACGCAGTATTTT. This sequence encodes CASSFPEDTQYF. This chain uses TRBV5-1 with TRBJ2-3, with D unresolved. Looked up from germline, CDR1 is SGHRS and CDR2 is YFSETQ. There are 12 residues in the CDR3. Trimming cost V 2 bases and J 6 bases, with 7 bases left between them.

The chain is built from TRBV2 and TRBJ2-1, with TRBD2 identical over 9 bases. V shed 4 bases, J shed 0 bases, and the junction held 10 bases outside the gene matches. In germline, CDR1 is SNHLY, CDR2 FYNNEI. The CDR3 length is 18 residues. CDR3 protein: CASSGLAGRTSSYNEQFF. As DNA, the CDR3 is TGTGCCAGCAGTGGGCTAGCGGGGCGAACAAGCTCCTACAATGAGCAGTTCTTC.

The gene calls are TRBV4-2 and TRBJ2-1; D is uncertain. The CDR3 extends over 13 amino acids. Trimming took off 1 base at V and 10 bases at J, with 11 bases between the two ends. Per the germline V gene, CDR1 is LGHNA and CDR2 is YNFKEQ. CDR3 protein: CASSQGPGKEQFF. In DNA, the CDR3 is TGTGCCAGCAGCCAAGGGCCCGGCAAAGAGCAGTTCTTC.

V and J are TRBV28 and TRBJ2-3; TRBD1 agrees at 9 bases. V dropped 3 bases and J dropped 4; count of bases not matched to a gene: 8. The CDR3 contains 16 residues. Germline V CDR1 and CDR2: MDHEN, SYDVKM. CDR3 loop: CASSFGDRVNSDTQYF. CDR3 in DNA: TGTGCCAGCAGTTTTGGGGACAGGGTTAATTCAGATACGCAGTATTTT.

The rearrangement links TRBV11-2 to TRBJ2-3, with D maybe TRBD2 (5 bases). Germline values: CDR1 SGHAT, CDR2 FQNNGV. The CDR3 is made up of 11 amino acids. The V end was cut by 5 bases, the J end by 8 bases, with 8 bases between. CDR3 residues: CASSRSATQYF. Here the CDR3 DNA reads TGTGCCAGCAGCCGTAGCGCTACGCAGTATTTT.

A single count supports this clonotype. CDR3 nucleotides: TGTGCCAGCAGCCTCCTCCTCTCCTACAATGAGCAGTACTTC. This gives the protein CASSLLLSYNEQYF. V and J are TRBV28 and TRBJ2-7; unclear D gene. Germline V lookup: CDR1 MDHEN, CDR2 SYDVKM. Trimming removed 6 bases from V and 7 bases from J, with 19 bases in between. The CDR3 runs 14 residues.

The chain employs TRBV19 and TRBJ1-1; the match to TRBD1 covers 7 bases. The germline CDR1 and CDR2 sequences are LNHDA and SQIVND (reference sequence). J lost 1 base, V lost 4 bases, and 3 bases had no gene match. The CDR3 contains 14 residues. In DNA, the CDR3 is TGTGCCAGTAGTAGGGGACAGTGGAACACTGAAGCTTTCTTT. This sequence encodes CASSRGQWNTEAFF.

In its sample, this clonotype was seen many times. The J gene is TRBJ2-3, the V gene TRBV20-1, with a possible D match to TRBD2 (6 bases). The CDR3 sequence is 15 residues long. Trimming removed 0 bases at V and 3 bases at J, with 13 bases between. Germline V gene lookup returns CDR1 DFQATT and CDR2 SNEGSKA (reference sequence). CDR3 loop: CSARDAGTLTDTQYF. For the CDR3, the DNA is TGCAGTGCTAGAGATGCGGGGACGCTAACAGATACGCAGTATTTT.

This clonotype showed up just a few times. The V gene is TRBV5-1, the J gene TRBJ1-1; 7 bases are a match to TRBD1. J lost 2 bases, V lost 4 bases, and 5 bases had no gene match. The CDR3 runs to 14 residues. Germline V CDR1 and CDR2: SGHRS, YFSETQ. The DNA of the CDR3 is TGCGCCAGCAGCCAACAGGGGACCAACACTGAAGCTTTCTTT. Translating it yields CASSQQGTNTEAFF.

The V gene is TRBV14, the J gene TRBJ2-5, with 7 bases fitting TRBD2. V was pared by 0 bases and J by 7 bases, with 8 bases of the junction left unmatched. The CDR3 is made up of 15 amino acids. Germline CDR1 and CDR2: SGHDN and FVKESK. In DNA, the CDR3 is TGTGCCAGCAGCCAAGATCTAGCGGCACAAAGGACCCAGTACTTC. Translating it yields CASSQDLAAQRTQYF.

Points on this clonotype: A much larger clonotype is one base distant, so this may be a read error. This chain joins TRBV12-3 or TRBV12-4 and TRBJ2-4, with 8 bases aligning to TRBD2. CDR3 length: 15 residues. CDR3 sequence reads: CAGSFGGVAKNIQYF. The CDR3 DNA follows: TGTGCCGGCAGTTTCGGGGGGGTAGCCAAAAACATTCAGTACTTC.

J is TRBJ2-2 and V is TRBV20-1; D is ambiguous. CDR1 and CDR2 (germline): DFQATT, SNEGSKA (reference sequence). The CDR3 extends over 14 amino acids. With 0 bases removed from V and 7 bases from J, the gap between germline ends came to 12 bases. The DNA of the CDR3 is TGCAGTGCTAGAGATCGCAGAAGTCACGGGGAGCTGTTTTTT. Amino acid sequence: CSARDRRSHGELFF.